This TCR beta chain was sequenced during a study of blood T cells in healthy people across ages. Study results and caveats: It was held that the diversity estimates obtained from one million T cells were underestimates.

With a J-beta primer mix and a sample-barcoded 5' primer, a second PCR ran roughly 6 to 11 cycles. MiXCR, run by TCRdb on the 5' RACE reads, gives a single entry per CDR3 protein. Of some 890,000 distinct CDR3 sequences listed, about 27% are singletons. Ranging in age from about 6 to 95, the donors were healthy Caucasian individuals from Russia. Total RNA, at least 5.5 micrograms per sample, came from PBMCs. There are many counts of this clonotype. What it binds is not known. The CDR3 length is 13 residues. V lost 2 bases, J lost 3 bases, and 8 bases lay in between. In addition, the sample was reused for a study of T cells of mothers and their children. Per that study: The shaping of TCR recombination output by thymic selection is similar in related and unrelated pairs.

Sequencing was carried out using blood. The clonotype was recovered from a woman aged 35 to 49 in good health. V is TRBV12-3 or TRBV12-4 and J is TRBJ2-7; D gene ambiguous. CDR3 sequence (DNA): TGTGCCAGCAGTTTACCTCTCAGCTACGAGCAGTACTTC. It is translated as CASSLPLSYEQYF.